The clone carrying this TCR beta chain has at least ten counts. Fresh peripheral blood, around 10 ml of it, supplied the PBMCs. Trimming stripped 0 bases from V and 6 bases from J, with 9 bases between. Germline CDR1 reads LGHDT; CDR2 reads YNNKEL (reference sequence). The CDR3 runs 14 residues. RNA transcripts gave rise to amplified TCR beta CDR3 regions. A set of HTBI primers served as the primers for a first-round RT-PCR of the TCR CDR3. TCRdb fed the multiplex PCR reads into MiXCR, producing one record per CDR3 protein. The sample holds hundreds of thousands of distinct CDR3 sequences, approximately 15% seen once. The data belong to a study of T cells in Graves' hyperthyroidism and ophthalmopathy.

The rearrangement links TRBV3-1 to TRBJ1-5; D not certain. The receptor was derived from a young woman with Graves' hyperthyroidism. The sample was blood. Here the CDR3 reads CASSQEPDSQPQHF. The CDR3 bases are TGTGCCAGCAGCCAAGAGCCCGATAGTCAGCCCCAGCATTTT. Supplemented by reference TRBV3-1 and TRBJ1-5, the full variable domain reads DTAVSQTPKYLVTQMGNDKSIKCEQNLGHDTMYWYKQDSKKFLKIMFSYNNKELIINETVPNRFSPKSPDKAHLNLHINSLELGDSAVYFCASSQEPDSQPQHFGDGTRLSIL.